These 8 T cell receptor beta chains were sequenced from one sample in a study of blood T cells in healthy people across ages. The authors ran a second PCR of roughly 6 to 11 cycles using a sample-barcoded 5' primer and a J-beta primer mix. TCRdb fed the 5' RACE reads into MiXCR, producing one record per CDR3 protein. The profile shows about 1.4 million distinct CDR3 sequences, 45% to 70% of them singletons. The source material was blood. The receptors derive from a man between 18 and 35 years old in good health.

V and J are TRBV20-1 and TRBJ2-7; 9 nucleotides align to TRBD2. Germline V lookup: CDR1 DFQATT, CDR2 SNEGSKA (reference sequence). The V segment lost 2 bases and the J segment 1 base; nucleotides outside the gene matches: 3. This CDR3 contains 14 residues. The CDR3: CSARKAGGSYEQYF. CDR3 nucleotides: TGCAGTGCTAGAAAAGCGGGGGGATCCTACGAGCAGTACTTC.

The chain uses TRBV12-1 and TRBJ1-6. TRBV12-1 is shown as a pseudogene. This CDR3 region has 16 residues. The CDR3: CASSSLIASYNSPLHF. The CDR3 nucleotides read TGTGCCAGCAGCTCCCTAATTGCCTCCTATAATTCACCCCTCCACTTT.

The rearrangement uses TRBV27 and TRBJ2-7; the match to TRBD2 covers 8 bases. V lost 5 bases to trimming and J lost 3 bases; unmatched junction nucleotides: 9. CDR1 and CDR2 from the germline V gene are MNHEY and SMNVEV (reference sequence). This CDR3 is 15 amino acids long. This chain's CDR3 is CASSTTSGSFYEQYF. For the CDR3, the DNA is TGTGCCAGCAGTACAACTAGCGGTTCCTTCTACGAGCAGTACTTC.

The rearrangement joins TRBV9 to TRBJ2-2, with D tentatively TRBD1 (6 bases). CDR3 length: 14 residues. Germline V gene data show CDR1 as SGDLS and CDR2 as YYNGEE. V lost 3 bases to trimming and J lost 6 bases, with 12 bases between them. The CDR3 DNA reads as TGTGCCAGCAGCGCACCTCCAGGGGCCGGGGAGCTGTTTTTT. Protein: CASSAPPGAGELFF.

Written as DNA, the CDR3 is TGTGCCAGCAGCTCGCTGGGCGGTGGTGGAGGCTACACCTTC. Its translation: CASSSLGGGGGYTF. V is TRBV7-6 and J is TRBJ1-2; no clear D gene. This CDR3 comprises 14 residues. Looked up from germline, CDR1 is SGHVS and CDR2 is FNYEAQ. V lost 4 bases and J 8 bases, leaving 17 bases between the germline ends.

This clonotype was seen a few times. The rearrangement links TRBV4-1 to TRBJ1-2; a possible D gene is TRBD1 (5 bases). Per germline, CDR1 MGHRA and CDR2 YSYEKL. V shed 5 bases and J shed 0 bases, with 22 bases lying between them. The CDR3 has 18 residues. CDR3 bases: TGCGCCAGCAGCTCCCCCCGGGACCCCCCGGGGGCTAACTATGGCTACACCTTC. Amino acids: CASSSPRDPPGANYGYTF.

The J gene is TRBJ2-5, the V gene TRBV12-3 or TRBV12-4, with D perhaps matching TRBD2 (6 bases). The V and J ends lost 9 bases and 11 bases respectively, with 28 bases between them. The CDR3 is 15 amino acids. CDR3 sequence: CASTHLRGPYNEQYF. CDR3 nucleotide sequence: TGTGCCAGTACCCATTTGCGGGGCCCCTACAATGAGCAGTACTTC.

The chain joins TRBV5-6 to TRBJ2-5; no reliable D call. The J call may be incorrect, as the DNA end agrees better with TRBJ2-7. This CDR3 contains 16 residues. The germline V gene has CDR1 SGHDT and CDR2 YYEEEE. CDR3 nucleotide sequence: TGTGCCAGCAGCCAGGTACCGCTAAAACTCAGCTACGAGCAGTACTTC. This codes for CASSQVPLKLSYEQYF.